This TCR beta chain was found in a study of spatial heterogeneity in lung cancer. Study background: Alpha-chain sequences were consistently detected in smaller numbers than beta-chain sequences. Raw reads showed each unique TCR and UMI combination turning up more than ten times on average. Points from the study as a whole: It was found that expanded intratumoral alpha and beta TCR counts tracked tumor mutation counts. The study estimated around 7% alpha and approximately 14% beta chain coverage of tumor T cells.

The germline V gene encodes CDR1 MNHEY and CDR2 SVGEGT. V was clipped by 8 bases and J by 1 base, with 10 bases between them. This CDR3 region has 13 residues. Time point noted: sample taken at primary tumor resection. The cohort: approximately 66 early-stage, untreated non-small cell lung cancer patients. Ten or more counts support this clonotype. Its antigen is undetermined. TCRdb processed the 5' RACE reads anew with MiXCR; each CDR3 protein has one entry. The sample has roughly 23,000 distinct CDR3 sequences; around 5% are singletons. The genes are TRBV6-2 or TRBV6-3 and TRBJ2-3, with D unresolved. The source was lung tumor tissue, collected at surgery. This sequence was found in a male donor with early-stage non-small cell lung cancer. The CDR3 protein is CASYEVGTDTQYF. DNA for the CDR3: TGTGCCAGCTATGAGGTCGGCACAGATACGCAGTATTTT.